The entry below gives a single T cell receptor beta chain sequence along with its context. Its antigen is as yet unknown. At one of its ends the junction is not consistent with the germline gene, which may arise from a read error. The CDR3 extends over 18 amino acids. Germline loops: CDR1 PRHDT, CDR2 FYEKMQ (reference sequence). The assay was immunoSEQ multiplex PCR, and TCRdb's table has in-frame clones only and misses some. The sample includes more than 20,000 clones, under 98% of them seen just once. This sample stems from a study of cytomegalovirus exposure and HLA in healthy donors. Study-wide results and limits: Most TCR sequences were seen very rarely across donors, but some public TCRs occurred in many. Later, an analysis found that TCR clusters from the first cohort tended to co-occur in the 120 validation repertoires.

The specimen sequenced was PBMCs. This clonotype was sampled from a man aged 25-45 years in good health and CMV-seropositive. V and J are TRBV13 and TRBJ2-3; 8 bases match TRBD2. CDR3 region: CASSSRGAGGKRPETQYF. In nucleotides, the CDR3 is TGTGCCAGCAGCTCTCGGGGGGCGGGAGGAAAAAGACCAGAGACGCAGTATTTT.